This T cell receptor (beta chain) comes out of a study of T cell responses to AZD1222 COVID-19 vaccine. General study findings and limits: Clonal diversity was possibly underestimated; the donors were predominantly white British and more often female. Unmutated variant regions reportedly attract nearly half of all spike-specific TCRs.

Germline trimming cut 4 bases from V and 5 bases from J; bases unmatched to any gene: 7. The CDR3 sequence is 15 residues long. CDR1 is SGHDT, CDR2 YYEEEE, per germline. Measured with immunoSEQ multiplex PCR; TCRdb has only the in-frame clones, and not every one. The sample includes fewer than 120,000 clones, approximately 94% of them seen just once. Concerning this clone: Its antigen is not identified.

The chain joins TRBV5-6 to TRBJ2-2; 8 bases are a match to TRBD1. Sequenced material: peripheral blood, taken 28 days after the second AZD1222 dose. The sequence was obtained from an adult who received the AZD1222 COVID-19 vaccine. The CDR3 sequence: CASSLQGAGTGELFF. The CDR3 DNA is TGTGCCAGCAGCCTTCAGGGGGCCGGTACCGGGGAGCTGTTTTTT.